The 9 T cell receptor beta chains listed next were all sequenced from one sample in a study of T cell responses to AZD1222 COVID-19 vaccine. Measured with immunoSEQ multiplex PCR; TCRdb has only the in-frame clones, and not every one. The sample comprises about 180,000 clones, approximately 91% of which are singletons, and approximately 2% rests with the top ten. This specimen consisted of peripheral blood, obtained on day 0 of AZD1222 vaccination. Source of these receptors: an adult in good health.

V and J are TRBV27 and TRBJ2-3; no clear D gene. This CDR3 region has 14 residues. In germline, CDR1 is MNHEY, CDR2 SMNVEV (reference sequence). V was cut by 2 bases and J by 1 base, with 7 bases left in between. The CDR3 nucleotides are TGTGCCAGCAGTTTAGAATGGGGCACAGATACGCAGTATTTT. Residues: CASSLEWGTDTQYF.

This chain uses TRBV12-3 or TRBV12-4 with TRBJ1-3, with D unclear. The CDR3 is 11 residues long. The V end lost 2 bases, the J end lost 13 bases, and 9 bases lay between the germline ends. This CDR3 is CASSLLAEIYF. For the CDR3, the DNA is TGTGCCAGCAGTTTATTGGCAGAAATATATTTT.

The chain carries TRBV11-2 and TRBJ1-5; D is perhaps TRBD1 (5 bases). V gave up 1 base and J gave up 3 bases, with 10 bases separating them. The CDR3 is 15 residues long. In germline, CDR1 is SGHAT, CDR2 FQNNGV. CDR3 region: CASSLGQGPNQPQHF. In DNA form, the CDR3 reads TGTGCCAGCAGCTTAGGGCAGGGTCCCAATCAGCCCCAGCATTTT.

This sequence joins TRBV7-9 and TRBJ2-1; no clear D. Trimming left V 1 base short and J 6 bases short, with 10 bases between. The CDR3 runs to 14 residues. Germline V CDR1 and CDR2: SEHNR, FQNEAQ (reference sequence). The CDR3 nucleotides are TGTGCCAGCAGCTTAGTCTTACCGATCAATGAGCAGTTCTTC. Translating it yields CASSLVLPINEQFF.

This sequence joins TRBV7-2 and TRBJ1-6; 8 positions match TRBD1. J was trimmed by 7 bases and V by 0 bases; bases with no gene match: 2. Germline CDR1 is SGHTA and CDR2 is FQGNSA. The CDR3 is made up of 15 amino acids. The CDR3 bases are TGTGCCAGCAGCTTAGCGGACAGGGCGAATTCACCCCTCCACTTT. Its protein is CASSLADRANSPLHF.

The chain uses TRBV3-1 (or the pseudogene TRBV3-2) and TRBJ2-1; TRBD2 agrees at 15 bases. The junction had 3 bases not matched to a gene; V was cut back by 4 bases and J by 8 bases. CDR1 LGHDT and CDR2 YNNKEL come from the germline V gene (reference sequence). The CDR3 consists of 15 residues. In nucleotides, the CDR3 is TGTGCCAGCAGCCCAGGACTAGCGGGAGGGCATGAGCAGTTCTTC. Encoded protein: CASSPGLAGGHEQFF.

The chain couples TRBV24-1 to TRBJ1-1; maybe TRBD1 (5 bases). The ends were cut back, 3 bases at V and 4 bases at J, with 11 bases in the middle. CDR1 is KGHDR, CDR2 SFDVKD, per germline. The CDR3 sequence is 14 residues long. CDR3 nucleotide sequence: TGTGCCACCAGTGATGGGGGGTGGGGCACTGAAGCTTTCTTT. Amino acids: CATSDGGWGTEAFF.

This clone was observed a single time. This chain joins TRBV24-1 and TRBJ1-5, with D possibly TRBD1 on 5 matching bases. This CDR3 is 16 amino acids long. The germline CDR1 and CDR2 sequences are KGHDR and SFDVKD. Between the trimmed V and J ends, which lost 3 bases and 2 bases, there was a span of 13 bases. The CDR3 spells CATSDHIGGGNQPQHF. DNA for the CDR3: TGTGCCACCAGTGATCACATAGGAGGGGGCAATCAGCCCCAGCATTTT.

The chain employs TRBV27 and TRBJ1-5, with a weak D call TRBD1 (5 bases). The CDR3 totals 14 residues. Trimming pared 2 bases from V and 2 bases from J, leaving 7 bases between. Germline loops: CDR1 MNHEY, CDR2 SMNVEV (reference sequence). The CDR3 region is CASSLGGGNQPQHF. As DNA, the CDR3 is TGTGCCAGCAGTTTAGGGGGGGGCAATCAGCCCCAGCATTTT.